The 3 T cell receptor beta chains below all came from one sample that was sequenced in a study of cytomegalovirus exposure and HLA in healthy donors (dated by TCRdb to 2015 to 2018). Libraries came from the immunoSEQ multiplex PCR assay. In TCRdb, the immuneACCESS table is reduced to in-frame sequences with V and J assigned. These tables do not hold every clone; where another copy was compared, an unresolved V gene accounts for under half, and the others remain unexplained. A total of 140,000 or so clones appear in this sample, over 80% of them only once. In total, the top ten clones hold roughly 4.5% of the sample. What was sequenced was PBMCs. These receptors were collected from a young man in good health and CMV-seropositive.

This chain uses TRBV10-3 with TRBJ1-1; TRBD1 aligns across 7 bases. The germline V gene encodes CDR1 ENHRY and CDR2 SYGVKD. The trim removed 5 bases at V and 5 bases at J, leaving 8 bases unmatched. The CDR3 extends over 14 amino acids. The CDR3 nucleotides are TGTGCCATCAGTCCTACAGGGGTTGGGACTGAAGCTTTCTTT. Protein sequence: CAISPTGVGTEAFF.

The rearrangement joins TRBV13 to TRBJ1-2; maybe TRBD1 (5 bases). The V and J ends lost 5 bases and 6 bases respectively, with 13 bases between them. Germline CDR1 PRHDT, CDR2 FYEKMQ (reference sequence). The CDR3 consists of 13 residues. CDR3: CASSATASNGYTF. In DNA, the CDR3 is TGTGCCAGCAGCGCGACAGCGTCGAATGGCTACACCTTC.

The count of this clone is one. The V call is TRBV27, the J call TRBJ2-1; 7 nucleotides line up with TRBD1. The V gene's germline CDR1 is MNHEY and CDR2 SMNVEV (reference sequence). Germline trimming cut 6 bases from V and 0 bases from J; bases unmatched to any gene: 11. This CDR3 spans 17 amino acids. CDR3 region: CASRSALGQSSYNEQFF. The CDR3 region has the DNA TGTGCCAGCAGGAGCGCTCTGGGACAGAGCTCCTACAATGAGCAGTTCTTC.